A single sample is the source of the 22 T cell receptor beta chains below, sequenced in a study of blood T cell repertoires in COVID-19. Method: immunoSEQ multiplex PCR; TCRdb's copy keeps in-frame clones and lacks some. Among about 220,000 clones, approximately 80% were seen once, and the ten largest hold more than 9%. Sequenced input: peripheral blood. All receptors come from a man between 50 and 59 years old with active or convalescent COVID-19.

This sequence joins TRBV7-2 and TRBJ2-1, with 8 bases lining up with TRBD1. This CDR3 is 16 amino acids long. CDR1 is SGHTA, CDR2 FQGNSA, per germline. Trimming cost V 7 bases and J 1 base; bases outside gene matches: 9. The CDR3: CASTRTGSGSYNEQFF. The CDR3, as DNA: TGTGCCAGCACCCGGACAGGGTCTGGTTCCTACAATGAGCAGTTCTTC.

The chain's CDR3 is CSALDSKNTEAFF. DNA for the CDR3: TGCAGCGCTCTGGACAGCAAGAACACTGAAGCTTTCTTT. The rearrangement joins TRBV29-1 to TRBJ1-1, with a possible D match to TRBD1 (6 bases). V shed 7 bases and J shed 1 base, with 13 bases lying between them. CDR3 size: 13 residues. Per the germline V gene, CDR1 is SQVTM and CDR2 is ANQGSEA.

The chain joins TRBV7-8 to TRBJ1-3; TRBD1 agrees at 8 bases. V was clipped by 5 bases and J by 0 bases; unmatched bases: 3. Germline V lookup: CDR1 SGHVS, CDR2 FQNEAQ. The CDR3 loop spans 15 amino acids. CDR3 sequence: CASSRTGNSGNTIYF. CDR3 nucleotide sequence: TGTGCCAGCAGCCGGACAGGGAACTCTGGAAACACCATATATTTT. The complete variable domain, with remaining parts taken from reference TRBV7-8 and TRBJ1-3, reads GAGVSQSPRYKVAKRGQDVALRCDPISGHVSLFWYQQALGQGPEFLTYFQNEAQLDKSGLPSDRFFAERPEGSVSTLKIQRTQQEDSAVYLCASSRTGNSGNTIYFGEGSWLTVV.

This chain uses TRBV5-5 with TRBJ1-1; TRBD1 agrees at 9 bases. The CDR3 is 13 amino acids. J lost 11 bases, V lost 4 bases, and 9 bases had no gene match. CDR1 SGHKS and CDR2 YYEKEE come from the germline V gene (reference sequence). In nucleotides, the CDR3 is TGTGCCAGCAGCCTGGGGACAGGGATGGGCGCTTTCTTT. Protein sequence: CASSLGTGMGAFF.

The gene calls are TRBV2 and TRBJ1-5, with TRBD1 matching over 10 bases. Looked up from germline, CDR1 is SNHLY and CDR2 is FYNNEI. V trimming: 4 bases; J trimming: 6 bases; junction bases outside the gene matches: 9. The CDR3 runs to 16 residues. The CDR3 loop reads CASSGTGTGVGQPQHF. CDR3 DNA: TGTGCCAGCAGTGGGACCGGGACAGGGGTTGGTCAGCCCCAGCATTTT.

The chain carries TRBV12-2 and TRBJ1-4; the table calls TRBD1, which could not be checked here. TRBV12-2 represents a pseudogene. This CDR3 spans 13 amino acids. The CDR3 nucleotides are TGTGCAAGTCGCCTATGGGACAGGCGAAAACTGTTTTTT. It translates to CASRLWDRRKLFF.

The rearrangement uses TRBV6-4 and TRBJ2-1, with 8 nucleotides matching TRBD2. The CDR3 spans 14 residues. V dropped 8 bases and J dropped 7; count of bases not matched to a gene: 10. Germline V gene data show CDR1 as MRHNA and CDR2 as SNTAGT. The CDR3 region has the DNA TGTGCCAGCGTCGGTGGGAGCGGGAGTAATGAGCAGTTCTTC. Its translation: CASVGGSGSNEQFF.

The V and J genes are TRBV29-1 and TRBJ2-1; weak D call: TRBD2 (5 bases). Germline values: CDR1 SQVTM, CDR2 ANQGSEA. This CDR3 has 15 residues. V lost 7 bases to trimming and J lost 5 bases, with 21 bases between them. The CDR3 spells CSASGLLLYHNEQFF. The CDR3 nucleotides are TGCAGCGCTTCCGGACTGCTCCTCTACCACAATGAGCAGTTCTTC.

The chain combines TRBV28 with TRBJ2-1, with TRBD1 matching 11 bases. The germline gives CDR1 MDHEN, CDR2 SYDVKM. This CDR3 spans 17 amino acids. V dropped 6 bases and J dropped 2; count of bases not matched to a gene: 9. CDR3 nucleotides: TGTGCCAGCAGCCCTAGTCCGGGACAGGGGGCCTACAATGAGCAGTTCTTC. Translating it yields CASSPSPGQGAYNEQFF.

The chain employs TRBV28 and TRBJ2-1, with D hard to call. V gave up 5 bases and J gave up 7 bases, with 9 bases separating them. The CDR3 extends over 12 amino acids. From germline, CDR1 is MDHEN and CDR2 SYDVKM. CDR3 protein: CASSAPRNEQFF. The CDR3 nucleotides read TGTGCCAGCAGTGCCCCTAGGAATGAGCAGTTCTTC.

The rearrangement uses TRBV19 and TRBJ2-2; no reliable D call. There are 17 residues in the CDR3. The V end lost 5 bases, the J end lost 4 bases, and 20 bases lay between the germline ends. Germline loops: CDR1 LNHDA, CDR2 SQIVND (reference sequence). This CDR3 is CASSSPTLVRGTGELFF. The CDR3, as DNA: TGTGCCAGTAGTTCCCCCACGTTGGTGCGAGGCACCGGGGAGCTGTTTTTT.

The CDR3 DNA is TGCGCCAGCAGCCAGGGGACTAGCGGGGGGGCTGAGCAGTTCTTC. Translation: CASSQGTSGGAEQFF. This sequence joins TRBV4-3 and TRBJ2-1, with TRBD2 identical over 16 bases. Trimming at V came to 3 bases and at J to 9 bases, leaving 2 bases not matched to a gene. Germline V gene data show CDR1 as LGHNA and CDR2 as YSLEER. This CDR3 has 15 residues.

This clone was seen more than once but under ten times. The CDR3 nucleotides read TGTGCCAGCAGGGCCGGGGGTGATGAAAAACTGTTTTTT. Translation: CASRAGGDEKLFF. The rearrangement uses TRBV6-6 and TRBJ1-4; D is perhaps TRBD1 (5 bases). Germline-derived CDR1 and CDR2 are MNHNY and SVGAGI (reference sequence). Deletions cut 6 bases from V and 6 bases from J, with 11 bases between. This CDR3 contains 13 residues.

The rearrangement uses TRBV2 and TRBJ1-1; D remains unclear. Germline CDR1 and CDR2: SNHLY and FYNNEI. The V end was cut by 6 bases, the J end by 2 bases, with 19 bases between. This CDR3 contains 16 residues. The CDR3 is CASRVGIQTINTEAFF. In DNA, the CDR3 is TGTGCCAGCAGGGTCGGGATCCAGACTATCAACACTGAAGCTTTCTTT.

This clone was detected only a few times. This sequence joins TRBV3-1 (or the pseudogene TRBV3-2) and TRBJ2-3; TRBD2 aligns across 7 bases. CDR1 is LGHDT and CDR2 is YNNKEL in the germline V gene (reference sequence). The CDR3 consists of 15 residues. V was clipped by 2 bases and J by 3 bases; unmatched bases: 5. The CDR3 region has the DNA TGTGCCAGCAGCCAACACGGGGGGAGGACAGATACGCAGTATTTT. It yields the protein CASSQHGGRTDTQYF.

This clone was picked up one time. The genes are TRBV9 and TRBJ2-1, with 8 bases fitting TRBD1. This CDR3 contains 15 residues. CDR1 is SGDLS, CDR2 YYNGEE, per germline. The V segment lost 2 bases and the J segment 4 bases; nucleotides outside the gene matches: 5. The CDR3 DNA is TGTGCCAGCAGCGTCGGGACAGGAGGTTACAATGAGCAGTTCTTC. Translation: CASSVGTGGYNEQFF.

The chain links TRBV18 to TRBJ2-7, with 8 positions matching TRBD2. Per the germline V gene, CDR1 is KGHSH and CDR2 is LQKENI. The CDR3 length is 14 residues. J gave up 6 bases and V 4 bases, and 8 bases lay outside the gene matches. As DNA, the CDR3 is TGTGCCAGCTCACGGGGAGGACTAGCTCCCGAGCAGTACTTC. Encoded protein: CASSRGGLAPEQYF.

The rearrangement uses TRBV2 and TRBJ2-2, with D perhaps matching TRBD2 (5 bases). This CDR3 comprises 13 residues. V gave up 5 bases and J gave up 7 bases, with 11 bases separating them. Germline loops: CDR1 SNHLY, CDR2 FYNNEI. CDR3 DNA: TGTGCCAGCAGTCAACAACTAGGCGGGGAGCTGTTTTTT. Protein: CASSQQLGGELFF.

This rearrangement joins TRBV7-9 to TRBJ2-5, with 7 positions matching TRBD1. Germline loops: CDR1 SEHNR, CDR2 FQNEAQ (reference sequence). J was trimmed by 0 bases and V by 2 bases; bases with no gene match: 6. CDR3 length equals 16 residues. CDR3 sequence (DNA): TGTGCCAGCAGCTTACGGGACAGAAATTACCAAGAGACCCAGTACTTC. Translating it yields CASSLRDRNYQETQYF.

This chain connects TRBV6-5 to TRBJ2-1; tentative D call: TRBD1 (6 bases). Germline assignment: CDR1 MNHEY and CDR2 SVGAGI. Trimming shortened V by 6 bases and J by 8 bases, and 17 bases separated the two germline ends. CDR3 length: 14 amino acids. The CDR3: CASSDGTGMDEQFF. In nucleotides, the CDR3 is TGTGCCAGCAGCGACGGTACAGGGATGGATGAGCAGTTCTTC.

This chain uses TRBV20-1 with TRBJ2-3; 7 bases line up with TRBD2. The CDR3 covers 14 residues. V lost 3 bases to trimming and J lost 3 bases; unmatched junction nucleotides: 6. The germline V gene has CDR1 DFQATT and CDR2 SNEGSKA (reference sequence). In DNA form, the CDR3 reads TGCAGTGCTAGTTACGGGAGGTCGACAGATACGCAGTATTTT. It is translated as CSASYGRSTDTQYF.

As DNA, the CDR3 is TGTGCCAGCTCACCGGTCAGGGGGCATCAGCCCCAGCATTTT. Its translation is CASSPVRGHQPQHF. V gene TRBV18 combines with J gene TRBJ1-5; 8 bases map to TRBD1. From germline, CDR1 is KGHSH and CDR2 LQKENI. The V segment lost 3 bases and the J segment 5 bases; nucleotides outside the gene matches: 3. The length of the CDR3 is 14 residues.